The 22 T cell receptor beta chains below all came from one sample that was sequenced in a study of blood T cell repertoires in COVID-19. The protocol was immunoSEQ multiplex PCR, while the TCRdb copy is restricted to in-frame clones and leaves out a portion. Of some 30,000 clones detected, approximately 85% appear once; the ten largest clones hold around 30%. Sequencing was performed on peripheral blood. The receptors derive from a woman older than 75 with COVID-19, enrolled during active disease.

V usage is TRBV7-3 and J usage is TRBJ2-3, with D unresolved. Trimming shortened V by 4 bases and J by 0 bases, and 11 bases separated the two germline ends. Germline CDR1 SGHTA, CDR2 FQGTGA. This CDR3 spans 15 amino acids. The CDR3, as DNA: TGTGCCAGCAGCTCCTCAACGACTAGCACAGATACGCAGTATTTT. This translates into CASSSSTTSTDTQYF.

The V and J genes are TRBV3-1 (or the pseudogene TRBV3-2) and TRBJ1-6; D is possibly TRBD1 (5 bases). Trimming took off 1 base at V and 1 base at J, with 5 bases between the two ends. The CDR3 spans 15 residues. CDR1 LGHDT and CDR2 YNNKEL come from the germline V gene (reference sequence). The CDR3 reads CASSQGQSYNSPLHF. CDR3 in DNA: TGTGCCAGCAGCCAAGGACAGTCCTATAATTCACCCCTCCACTTT.

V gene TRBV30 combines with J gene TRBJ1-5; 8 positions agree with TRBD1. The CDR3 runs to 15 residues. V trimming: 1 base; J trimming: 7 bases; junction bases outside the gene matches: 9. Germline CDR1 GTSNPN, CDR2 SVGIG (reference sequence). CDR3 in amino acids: CAWSDGQGGDQPQHF. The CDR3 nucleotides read TGTGCCTGGAGTGACGGACAGGGAGGGGACCAGCCCCAGCATTTT.

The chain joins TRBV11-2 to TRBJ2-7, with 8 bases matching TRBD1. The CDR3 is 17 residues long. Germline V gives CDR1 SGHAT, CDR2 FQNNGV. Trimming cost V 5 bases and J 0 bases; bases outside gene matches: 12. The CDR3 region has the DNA TGTGCCAGCAGCCGGGCTGTGGGGACAGGAATCTCCTACGAGCAGTACTTC. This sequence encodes CASSRAVGTGISYEQYF.

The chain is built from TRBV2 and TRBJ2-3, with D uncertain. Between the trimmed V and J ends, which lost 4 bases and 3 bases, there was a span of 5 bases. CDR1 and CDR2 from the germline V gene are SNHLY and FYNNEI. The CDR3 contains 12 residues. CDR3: CASSVRTDTQYF. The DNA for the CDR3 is TGTGCCAGCAGTGTTAGAACAGATACGCAGTATTTT.

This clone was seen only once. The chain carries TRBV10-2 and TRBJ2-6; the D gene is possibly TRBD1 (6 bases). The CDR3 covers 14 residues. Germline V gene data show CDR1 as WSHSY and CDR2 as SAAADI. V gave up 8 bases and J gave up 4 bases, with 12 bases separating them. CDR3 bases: TGCGCCAGCTGCAGGGGTGGCGGGGCCAACGTCCTGACTTTC. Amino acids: CASCRGGGANVLTF.

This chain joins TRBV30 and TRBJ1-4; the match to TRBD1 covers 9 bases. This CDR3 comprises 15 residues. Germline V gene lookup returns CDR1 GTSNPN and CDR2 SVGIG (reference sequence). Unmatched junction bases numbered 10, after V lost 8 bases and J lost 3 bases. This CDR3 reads CAVQGAGRSNEKLFF. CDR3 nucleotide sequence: TGTGCCGTACAGGGGGCAGGGCGGTCTAATGAAAAACTGTTTTTT.

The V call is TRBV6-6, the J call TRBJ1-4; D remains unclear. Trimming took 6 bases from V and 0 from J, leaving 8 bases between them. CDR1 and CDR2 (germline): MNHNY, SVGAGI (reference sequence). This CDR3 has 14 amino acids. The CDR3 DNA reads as TGTGCCAGCAGCCTTACTTCAACTAATGAAAAACTGTTTTTT. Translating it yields CASSLTSTNEKLFF.

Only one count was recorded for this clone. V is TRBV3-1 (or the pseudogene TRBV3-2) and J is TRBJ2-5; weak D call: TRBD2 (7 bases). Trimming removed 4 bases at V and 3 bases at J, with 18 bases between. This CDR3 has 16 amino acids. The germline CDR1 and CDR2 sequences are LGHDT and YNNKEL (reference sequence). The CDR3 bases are TGTGCCAGCAGCCCTCGGGGGAGGGGGACCAAAGAGACCCAGTACTTC. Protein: CASSPRGRGTKETQYF.

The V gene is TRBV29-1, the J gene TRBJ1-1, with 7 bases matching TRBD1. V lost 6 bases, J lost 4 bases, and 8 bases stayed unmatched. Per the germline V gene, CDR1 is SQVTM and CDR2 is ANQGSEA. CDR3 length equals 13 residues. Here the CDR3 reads CSVRDSRLTEAFF. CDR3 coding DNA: TGCAGCGTGCGGGACAGTCGCCTCACTGAAGCTTTCTTT.

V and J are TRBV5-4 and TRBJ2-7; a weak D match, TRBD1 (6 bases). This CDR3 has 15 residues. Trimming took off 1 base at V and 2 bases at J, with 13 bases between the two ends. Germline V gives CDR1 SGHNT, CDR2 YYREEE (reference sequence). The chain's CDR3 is CASSLMTGLTYEQYF. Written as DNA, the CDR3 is TGTGCCAGCAGCTTGATGACAGGCCTTACCTACGAGCAGTACTTC. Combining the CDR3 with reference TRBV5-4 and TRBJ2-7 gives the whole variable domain ETGVTQSPTHLIKTRGQQVTLRCSSQSGHNTVSWYQQALGQGPQFIFQYYREEENGRGNFPPRFSGLQFPNYSSELNVNALELDDSALYLCASSLMTGLTYEQYFGPGTRLTVT.

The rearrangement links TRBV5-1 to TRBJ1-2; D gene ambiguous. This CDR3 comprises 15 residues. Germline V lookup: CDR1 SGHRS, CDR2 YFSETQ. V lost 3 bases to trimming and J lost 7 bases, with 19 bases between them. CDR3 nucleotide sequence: TGCGCCAGCAGCTCCCAAGGTCGGGAGGGTGGTGGCTACACCTTC. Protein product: CASSSQGREGGGYTF.

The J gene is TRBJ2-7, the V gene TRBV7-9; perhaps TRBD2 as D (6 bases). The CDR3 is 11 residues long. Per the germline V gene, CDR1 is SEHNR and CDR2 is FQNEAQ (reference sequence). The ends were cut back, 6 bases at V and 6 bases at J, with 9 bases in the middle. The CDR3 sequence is CASREGTEQYF. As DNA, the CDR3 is TGTGCCAGCAGGGAGGGGACCGAGCAGTACTTC.

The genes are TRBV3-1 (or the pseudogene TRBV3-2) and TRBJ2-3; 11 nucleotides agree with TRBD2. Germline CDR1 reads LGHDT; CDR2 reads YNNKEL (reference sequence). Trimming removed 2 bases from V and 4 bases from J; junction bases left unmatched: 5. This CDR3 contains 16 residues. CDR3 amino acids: CASSQYSGGVADTQYF. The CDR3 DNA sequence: TGTGCCAGCAGCCAATATAGCGGGGGGGTCGCAGATACGCAGTATTTT.

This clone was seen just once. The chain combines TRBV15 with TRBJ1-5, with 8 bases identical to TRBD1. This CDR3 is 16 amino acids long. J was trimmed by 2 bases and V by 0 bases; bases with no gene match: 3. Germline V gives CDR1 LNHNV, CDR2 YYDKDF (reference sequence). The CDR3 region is CATSRDKGQGNQPQHF. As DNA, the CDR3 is TGTGCCACCAGCAGAGATAAGGGACAGGGCAATCAGCCCCAGCATTTT.

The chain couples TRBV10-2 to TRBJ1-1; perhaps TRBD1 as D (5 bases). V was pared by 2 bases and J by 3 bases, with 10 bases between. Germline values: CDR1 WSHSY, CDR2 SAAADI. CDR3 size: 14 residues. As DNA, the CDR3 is TGCGCCAGCAGTGAGCAGGGCTGGGACACTGAAGCTTTCTTT. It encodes CASSEQGWDTEAFF.

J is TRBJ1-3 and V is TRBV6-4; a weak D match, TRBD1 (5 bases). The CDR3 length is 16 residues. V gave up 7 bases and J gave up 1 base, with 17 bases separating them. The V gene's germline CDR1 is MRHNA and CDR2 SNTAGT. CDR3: CASISMTDLSGNTIYF. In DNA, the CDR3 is TGTGCCAGCATATCAATGACAGACCTTTCTGGAAACACCATATATTTT.

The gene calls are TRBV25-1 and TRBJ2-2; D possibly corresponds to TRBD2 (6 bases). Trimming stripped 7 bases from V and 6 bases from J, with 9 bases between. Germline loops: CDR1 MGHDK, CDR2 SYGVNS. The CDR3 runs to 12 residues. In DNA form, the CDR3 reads TGTGCCAGCAATGGGGGGTCCGGGGAGCTGTTTTTT. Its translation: CASNGGSGELFF.

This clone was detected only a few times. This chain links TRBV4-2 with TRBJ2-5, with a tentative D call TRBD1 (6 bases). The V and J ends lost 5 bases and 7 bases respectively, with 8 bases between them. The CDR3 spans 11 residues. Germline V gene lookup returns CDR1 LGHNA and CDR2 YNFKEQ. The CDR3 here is CASSEQGTQYF. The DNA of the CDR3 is TGTGCCAGCAGCGAACAGGGGACCCAGTACTTC.

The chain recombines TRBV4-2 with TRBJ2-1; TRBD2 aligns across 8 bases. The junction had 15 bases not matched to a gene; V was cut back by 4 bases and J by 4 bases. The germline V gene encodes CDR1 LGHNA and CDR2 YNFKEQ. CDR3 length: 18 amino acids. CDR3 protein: CASSPRPGAGGQYNEQFF. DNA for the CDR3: TGTGCCAGCAGCCCGCGTCCGGGGGCGGGGGGCCAATACAATGAGCAGTTCTTC.

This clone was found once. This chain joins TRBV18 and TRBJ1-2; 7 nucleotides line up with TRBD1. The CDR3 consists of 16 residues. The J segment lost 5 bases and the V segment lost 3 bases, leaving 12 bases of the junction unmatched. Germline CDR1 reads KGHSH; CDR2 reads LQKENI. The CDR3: CASSPLRGLEEYGYTF. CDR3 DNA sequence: TGTGCCAGCTCACCGCTGAGGGGGCTTGAAGAATATGGCTACACCTTC.

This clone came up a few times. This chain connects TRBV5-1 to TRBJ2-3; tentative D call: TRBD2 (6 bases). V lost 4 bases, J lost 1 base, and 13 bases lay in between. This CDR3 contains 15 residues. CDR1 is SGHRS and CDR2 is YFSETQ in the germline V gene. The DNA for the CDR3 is TGCGCCAGCAGCCAAACCGGGACTGGCACAGATACGCAGTATTTT. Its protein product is CASSQTGTGTDTQYF.